This T cell receptor beta chain originates from a study of a mutant IDH1 vaccine in newly diagnosed glioma. The overall study: The study gave patients eight vaccinations in weeks 1, 3, 5, 7, 11, 15, 19, 23. Patients had received radiotherapy, temozolomide, or both previously, most receiving both. Points from the study as a whole: Pseudoprogression seemed unlinked to shifts in top peripheral T cell clonotypes.

This CDR3 comprises 12 residues. V lost 4 bases and J lost 7, with 10 bases in between. Germline V lookup: CDR1 MGHDK, CDR2 SYGVNS. A remark on this clone: The target antigen is unknown.

The time point was: week 23, last vaccination. Every vaccination contained 300 ug of the mutant IDH1 20-mer peptide and was paired with topical imiquimod. New IDH1-mutant, ATRX-lost WHO grade 3 or 4 astrocytomas occurred in donors. This table comes from immunoSEQ multiplex PCR, and its TCRdb copy is limited to in-frame clones, with some not included. The table lists almost 85,000 clones, 85% of them singletons. This material consisted of PBMCs, taken from a glioma patient whose treatment included an IDH1 peptide vaccine. This TCR came from a man between 25 and 39 years old with glioma. Some clones in this sample may be carry-over from other donors' samples. V gene TRBV25-1 combines with J gene TRBJ1-1; perhaps TRBD1 as D (5 bases). The CDR3 here is CASSGTSLEAFF. The CDR3 DNA reads as TGTGCCAGCAGTGGGACATCCCTTGAAGCTTTCTTT.